This T cell receptor (beta chain) comes out of a study of T cell responses to AZD1222 COVID-19 vaccine (dated by TCRdb to the early 2020s). In the study overall: Because spike-specific TCR depth and breadth did not differ between the two schedules, AZD1222 recipients who got a second dose at roughly 4 weeks were pooled with those who got a second dose at roughly 12 weeks. TCR sequencing was performed for 230 to 250 trial participants, of whom 200 to 210 were given two doses of AZD1222 and around 26 were given two doses of MenACWY control vaccine. Enrollment into the trials was organized by age into subgroups of 18-55, 56-69 and 70-plus years, and those subgroups contained roughly 150, 30 and 60 TCR-sequenced participants, respectively. Results and caveats for the whole study, not just this receptor: Participants were mostly white British and included more females than males, and it was suggested by the authors that clonal diversity may have been underestimated. Vaccine-associated CD4 TCRs spanned the whole spike protein, with dominant responses in regions 160-218 and 743-854. Conclusions about previously exposed vaccinees were limited because only six or seven AZD1222 recipients were SARS-CoV-2 seropositive at baseline. A significant rise in spike-specific TCR breadth and depth was observed after two AZD1222 doses relative to day 0 and relative to MenACWY recipients. Epitopes outside the regions mutated in the B.1.351 and B.1.1.7 variants were reportedly recognized by nearly half of the unique spike-specific TCRs. The 56-69-year group was small, and its depth increase did not reach significance, likely because of low power. Because no day 14 peak-response samples were available, repertoires were characterized only after the peak T cell response.

Remarks on this clone: Its antigen has not been determined. Base qualities are not recorded, but no much larger clone differs from it by a single base.

What the time point label conveys for this sample: baseline before first vaccination. Samples from vaccinated people were obtained from the UK trials COV001 and COV002, which included a single-blind randomized controlled phase 2/3 trial of AZD1222 (ChAdOx1 nCoV-19) in healthy adults. For TCRbeta chain sequencing, PBMC samples were collected from trial participants at day 0 and at day 28 after the second dose. The CDR3 regions of human TCRbeta chains were analyzed by immunosequencing. On the authors' methods: TCRs in the repertoires were matched against a reference library of SARS-CoV-2-specific TCRs that had been generated with the MIRA antigen-specificity platform. Breadth meant the fraction of unique TCRs that were SARS-CoV-2-associated, whereas depth meant the fraction of total T cells that were SARS-CoV-2-associated. Each spike-specific TCR was assigned to its reactive spike region and to a CD4 or CD8 class using the MIRA data. Log10-transformed breadth and depth values were compared by one-way ANOVA with Sidak's multiple comparisons tests. TCRdb obtained this table from immuneACCESS and retained in-frame rearrangements with V and J assigned. These tables miss some clones; where compared with another copy, unresolved V genes account for less than half of the shortfall, and the remainder is unexplained. The D gene and trimming were derived from the DNA, and the V and J assignments and clone size from that table. This sample has roughly 150,000 clones in its table, and around 93% of those were observed once. Approximately 1.9% of the sample is taken by the ten largest.

The CDR3 spans 13 residues, from the cysteine through the phenylalanine. Left in the record is the CDR3 DNA by itself, 39 bases read in frame from the first base. The V end loses 0 bases and the J end loses 1 base, and a stretch of 3 bases separates them. CDR1 and CDR2 are read off the germline V gene as ENHRY and SYGVKD. In this chain, TRBV10-3 is recombined with TRBJ1-1; the D gene is not confidently resolved. The TCR comes from an adult in good health. The sequences come from peripheral blood, collected on day 0 of AZD1222 vaccination. The DNA reads as follows: TGTGCCATCAGTGAGTCGACGAACACTGAAGCTTTCTTT. Protein translation: CAISESTNTEAFF.